This passage covers 17 T cell receptor beta chains from one sample sequenced in a study of blood T cell repertoires in COVID-19. The table came from immunoSEQ multiplex PCR; TCRdb's copy has only in-frame clones and leaves some out. The sample has approximately 480,000 clones, roughly nine tenths seen once. The specimen was peripheral blood. These receptors originate from a man aged 18-30 years with COVID-19, enrolled during active disease.

The chain links TRBV14 to TRBJ2-2; 8 bases fit TRBD2. Trimming cost V 7 bases and J 0 bases; bases outside gene matches: 13. CDR1 and CDR2 from the germline V gene are SGHDN and FVKESK. CDR3 length: 18 residues. CDR3 in DNA: TGTGCCAGCAAAGGTGACGGGGTAGCGGGGCCGAACACCGGGGAGCTGTTTTTT. This translates into CASKGDGVAGPNTGELFF.

V is TRBV18 and J is TRBJ1-1; D is undetermined. Looked up from germline, CDR1 is KGHSH and CDR2 is LQKENI. The CDR3 is 17 residues long. Trimming took off 4 bases at V and 0 bases at J, with 18 bases between the two ends. The CDR3 nucleotides are TGTGCCAGCTCACTTTCAGCCCGAAGCGCCTTGAACACTGAAGCTTTCTTT. This translates into CASSLSARSALNTEAFF. The variable domain in full, with the rest retrieved from reference TRBV18 and TRBJ1-1, is NAGVMQNPRHLVRRRGQEARLRCSPMKGHSHVYWYRQLPEEGLKFMVYLQKENIIDESGMPKERFSAEFPKEGPSILRIQQVVRGDSAAYFCASSLSARSALNTEAFFGQGTRLTVV.

This chain links TRBV30 with TRBJ2-5; TRBD2 agrees at 10 bases. This CDR3 has 15 residues. In germline, CDR1 is GTSNPN, CDR2 SVGIG (reference sequence). Trimming cost V 5 bases and J 4 bases; bases outside gene matches: 10. CDR3 nucleotides: TGTGCCTGGGTCCGACTAGCGGGTTATGTAGAGACCCAGTACTTC. Its translation is CAWVRLAGYVETQYF.

The chain couples TRBV2 to TRBJ2-1; 14 bases match TRBD2. The V segment lost 6 bases and the J segment 4 bases; nucleotides outside the gene matches: 2. From germline, CDR1 is SNHLY and CDR2 FYNNEI. The CDR3 length is 15 residues. CDR3 residues: CASRTSGGGYNEQFF. CDR3 coding DNA: TGTGCCAGCAGGACTAGCGGGGGGGGTTACAATGAGCAGTTCTTC.

The chain couples TRBV5-6 to TRBJ1-5; D is possibly TRBD1 (5 bases). V lost 4 bases to trimming and J lost 1 base, with 12 bases between them. Germline V CDR1 and CDR2: SGHDT, YYEEEE. CDR3 size: 15 residues. The DNA of the CDR3 is TGTGCCAGCAGCCGATTCGGGGGGAGCAATCAGCCCCAGCATTTT. Encoded protein: CASSRFGGSNQPQHF.

The chain joins TRBV4-1 to TRBJ2-1; a possible D gene is TRBD1 (5 bases). This CDR3 is 15 amino acids long. V was cut by 0 bases and J by 5 bases, with 11 bases left in between. Germline V gives CDR1 MGHRA, CDR2 YSYEKL. The CDR3 region has the DNA TGCGCCAGCAGCCAAGAGTCAGGGCGGAACAATGAGCAGTTCTTC. Protein product: CASSQESGRNNEQFF.

This chain uses TRBV7-8 with TRBJ1-1; D unresolved. This CDR3 has 13 residues. Looked up from germline, CDR1 is SGHVS and CDR2 is FQNEAQ. V lost 1 base and J 3 bases, leaving 6 bases between the germline ends. CDR3 loop: CASSLGLDTEAFF. The CDR3 DNA is TGTGCCAGCAGCTTAGGGCTTGACACTGAAGCTTTCTTT.

CDR3: CASSSGTSGRAGGHEQFF. The CDR3 DNA is TGTGCCAGCAGTTCCGGGACTAGCGGGAGGGCCGGGGGCCATGAGCAGTTCTTC. This chain connects TRBV28 to TRBJ2-1; TRBD2 matches 16 bases. The V segment lost 4 bases and the J segment 8 bases; nucleotides outside the gene matches: 11. This CDR3 region has 18 residues. Looked up from germline, CDR1 is MDHEN and CDR2 is SYDVKM.

CDR3 sequence (DNA): TGTGCCAGCAACCTTTGGGGCGGCAGCCACACTGAAGCTTTCTTT. Translating it yields CASNLWGGSHTEAFF. The V call is TRBV11-1, the J call TRBJ1-1; a weak D match, TRBD1 (5 bases). Trimming pared 7 bases from V and 3 bases from J, leaving 18 bases between. Germline V gene lookup returns CDR1 SGHAT and CDR2 FQDESV (reference sequence). The CDR3 covers 15 residues.

Points on this clone: A read error may produce the germline difference seen at one junction end. The chain uses TRBV29-1 and TRBJ2-7; a possible D gene is TRBD1 (5 bases). This CDR3 spans 15 amino acids. CDR1 is SQVTM, CDR2 ANQGSEA, per germline. The CDR3 nucleotides read TGCAGCGTCGAAGAACCCCTGGGGCCCTCCTACGAGCAGTACTTC. Encoded protein: CSVEEPLGPSYEQYF.

This CDR3 reads CATSNSGLETQYF. The CDR3 coding sequence is TGTGCCACCAGTAACTCAGGGTTGGAGACCCAGTACTTC. The V gene is TRBV24-1, the J gene TRBJ2-5; maybe TRBD1 (5 bases). The CDR3 has 13 residues. V was cut by 6 bases and J by 5 bases, with 12 bases left in between. Germline CDR1 reads KGHDR; CDR2 reads SFDVKD.

Concerning this clone: This specimen includes other DNA sequences encoding the same CDR3. V is TRBV6-5 and J is TRBJ2-3, with TRBD1 identical over 11 bases. CDR3 size: 14 residues. Germline loops: CDR1 MNHEY, CDR2 SVGAGI. V lost 6 bases and J lost 6; bases outside the gene matches: 5. The CDR3 loop reads CASSQDRGLDTQYF. The CDR3 DNA follows: TGTGCCAGCAGCCAGGACAGGGGGCTGGATACGCAGTATTTT.

The V and J genes are TRBV5-1 and TRBJ1-2, with 7 bases lining up with TRBD1. The CDR3 has 13 residues. Germline V gives CDR1 SGHRS, CDR2 YFSETQ. Trimming took 4 bases from V and 3 from J; bases not matched to a gene: 3. The CDR3 here is CASSPDRHYGYTF. CDR3 sequence (DNA): TGCGCCAGCAGCCCGGACAGGCACTATGGCTACACCTTC.

The J gene is TRBJ1-6, the V gene TRBV5-4; D perhaps matches TRBD1 (6 bases). CDR3 size: 15 residues. Trimming shortened V by 2 bases and J by 4 bases, and 10 bases separated the two germline ends. Germline V gives CDR1 SGHNT, CDR2 YYREEE (reference sequence). The CDR3 spells CASSFTQGYNSPLHF. The CDR3 DNA sequence: TGTGCCAGCAGCTTTACACAGGGTTATAATTCACCCCTCCACTTT.

This chain uses TRBV12-2 with TRBJ2-1; TRBD2 is the table's D call and was not checked against the DNA. TRBV12-2 is reported as a pseudogene. The CDR3 sequence is 15 residues long. The CDR3 DNA reads TGTGCAAGTCGCCTTGAGGACGGAGGGTATAATGAGCAGTTCTTC. This translates into CASRLEDGGYNEQFF.

The chain joins TRBV21-1 to TRBJ2-1; the table gives TRBD2 as D, unverified against the DNA. TRBV21-1 is tagged as a pseudogene. The CDR3 has 19 residues. The CDR3 spells CASSKRAARKREVNDEQFF. In DNA form, the CDR3 reads TGTGCCAGCAGCAAGCGGGCGGCCAGAAAGCGGGAGGTTAACGATGAGCAGTTCTTC.

This chain joins TRBV2 and TRBJ1-2, with 9 positions matching TRBD1. The CDR3 totals 15 residues. Germline lookup yields CDR1 SNHLY and CDR2 FYNNEI. With 6 bases clipped from V and 2 bases from J, the junction kept 7 bases outside the gene matches. The chain's CDR3 is CASRLTGGKNYGYTF. The CDR3, as DNA: TGTGCCAGCAGGCTGACAGGGGGGAAAAACTATGGCTACACCTTC.